This T cell receptor (beta chain) comes out of a study of shared clonotypes between healthy human individuals. About this clone itself: Its antigen is still unknown.

Findings and caveats of the study: Few donors limited the genetic and exposure-history diversity represented.

Investigators divided CD4+ cells into CD45RA+ naive and CD45RA-negative memory subsets. The germline V gene has CDR1 SGDLS and CDR2 YYNGEE. V was cut by 3 bases and J by 4 bases, with 13 bases left in between. This CDR3 contains 14 residues. Over several immunoSEQ plates, each subset's genomic DNA was distributed in even portions. How the authors handled the data: Junction-only immunoSEQ sequences carried no quality scores, so filtering differed. Generated by immunoSEQ multiplex PCR, the TCRdb table keeps only in-frame clones and is missing some. That table gives V, J and clone size, and the DNA gave D and trimming. The sample lists about 980,000 clones, less than 85% occurring once.

The specimen was memory CD4+ T cells sorted from blood. Sample subset: CD45RA-negative fraction. The chain combines TRBV9 with TRBJ1-1; D possibly corresponds to TRBD1 (5 bases). The origin of this receptor is a man younger than 35 in good health. The CDR3: CASSAHHGGTEAFF. CDR3 DNA: TGTGCCAGCAGCGCACATCACGGGGGCACTGAAGCTTTCTTT. Supplemented by reference TRBV9 and TRBJ1-1, the full variable domain reads DSGVTQTPKHLITATGQRVTLRCSPRSGDLSVYWYQQSLDQGLQFLIQYYNGEERAKGNILERFSAQQFPDLHSELNLSSLELGDSALYFCASSAHHGGTEAFFGQGTRLTVV.